This paragraph reports one TCR beta chain. Its specificity is unknown. The data originate from a study of human CD8 memory T cell subsets. General observations from the study: Stem-like memory T cells matched precursor exhausted T cells in high diversity, which effector memory cells lacked.

Germline V lookup: CDR1 SNHLY, CDR2 FYNNEI. This CDR3 contains 15 residues. Preparation of the TCR beta libraries relied on UMI-labeled 5' RACE. In the authors' methods: Functional CDR3 beta clonotypes, numbering between roughly 2,600 and 18,000, were present in each TCR beta library. TCRdb reprocessed the 5' RACE reads and keeps a single row for each CDR3 protein, giving no DNA. For this entry, the V and J calls and clone size follow TCRdb and not the study's own pipeline. The sample's table shows 7,500 to 8,500 distinct CDR3 sequences. Duplicate approximately 150,000-cell vials of sorted CD8+ T cells per subset supplied the RNA.

Sequencing was done on a sample of CD8+ T cells from PBMCs. This receptor was obtained from a human donor in good health. The rearrangement uses TRBV2 and TRBJ2-3; the TCRdb D gene call, TRBD2, has no DNA to confirm it. The CDR3 here is CASSSAGVLPDTQYF.